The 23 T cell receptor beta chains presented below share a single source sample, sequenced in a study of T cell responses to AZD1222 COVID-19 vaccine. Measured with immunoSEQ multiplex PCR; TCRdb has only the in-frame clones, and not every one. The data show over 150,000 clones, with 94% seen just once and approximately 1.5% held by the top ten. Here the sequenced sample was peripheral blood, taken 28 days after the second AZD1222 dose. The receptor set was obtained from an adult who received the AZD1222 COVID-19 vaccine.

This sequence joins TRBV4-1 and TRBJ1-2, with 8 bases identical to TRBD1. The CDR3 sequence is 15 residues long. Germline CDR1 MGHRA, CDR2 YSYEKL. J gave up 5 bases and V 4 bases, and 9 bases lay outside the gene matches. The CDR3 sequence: CASSPMGQAPYGYTF. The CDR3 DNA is TGCGCCAGCAGCCCCATGGGACAGGCTCCATATGGCTACACCTTC.

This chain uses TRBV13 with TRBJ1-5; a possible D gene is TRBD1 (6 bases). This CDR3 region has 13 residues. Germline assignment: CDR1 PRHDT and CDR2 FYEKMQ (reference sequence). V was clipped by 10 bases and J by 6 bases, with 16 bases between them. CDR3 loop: CATSLGHGQPQHF. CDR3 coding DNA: TGTGCCACCTCTCTGGGACACGGTCAGCCCCAGCATTTT.

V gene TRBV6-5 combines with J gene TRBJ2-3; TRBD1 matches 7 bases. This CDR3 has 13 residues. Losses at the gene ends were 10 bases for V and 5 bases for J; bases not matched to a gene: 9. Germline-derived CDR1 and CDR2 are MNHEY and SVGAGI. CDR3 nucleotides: TGTGCCACAGGGGACAGAGAAATAGATACGCAGTATTTT. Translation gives CATGDREIDTQYF.

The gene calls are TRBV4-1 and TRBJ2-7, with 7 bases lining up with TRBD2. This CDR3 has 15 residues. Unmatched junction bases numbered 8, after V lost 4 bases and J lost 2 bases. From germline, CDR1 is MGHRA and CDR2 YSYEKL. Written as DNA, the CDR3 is TGCGCCAGCAGCCCGGTTTTGGGAGGGCCCTACGAGCAGTACTTC. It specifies CASSPVLGGPYEQYF.

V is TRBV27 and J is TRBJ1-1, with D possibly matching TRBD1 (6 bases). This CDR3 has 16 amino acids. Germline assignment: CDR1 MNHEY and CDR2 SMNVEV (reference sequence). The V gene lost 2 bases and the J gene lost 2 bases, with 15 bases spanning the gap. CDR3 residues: CASSLTGTLSNTEAFF. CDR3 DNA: TGTGCCAGCAGTTTAACCGGGACACTCTCTAACACTGAAGCTTTCTTT.

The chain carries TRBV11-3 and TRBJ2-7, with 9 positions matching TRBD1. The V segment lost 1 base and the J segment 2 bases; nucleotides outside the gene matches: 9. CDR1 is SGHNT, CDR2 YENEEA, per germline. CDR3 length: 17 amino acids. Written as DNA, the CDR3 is TGTGCCAGCAGCTTAGGACGTGGACAGGGGATGCCCTACGAGCAGTACTTC. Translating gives CASSLGRGQGMPYEQYF.

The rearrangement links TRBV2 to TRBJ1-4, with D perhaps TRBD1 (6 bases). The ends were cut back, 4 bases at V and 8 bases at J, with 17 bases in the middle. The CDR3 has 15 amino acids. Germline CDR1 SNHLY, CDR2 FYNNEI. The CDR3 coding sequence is TGTGCCAGCAGTGTGAGACAGTCGGGGGGCGAAAAACTGTTTTTT. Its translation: CASSVRQSGGEKLFF.

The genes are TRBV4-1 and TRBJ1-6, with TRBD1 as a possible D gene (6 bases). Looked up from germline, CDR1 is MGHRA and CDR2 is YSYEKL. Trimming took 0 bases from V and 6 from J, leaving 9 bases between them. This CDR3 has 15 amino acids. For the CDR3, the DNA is TGCGCCAGCAGCCAAGAAAACAGGGTTAATTCACCCCTCCACTTT. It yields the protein CASSQENRVNSPLHF.

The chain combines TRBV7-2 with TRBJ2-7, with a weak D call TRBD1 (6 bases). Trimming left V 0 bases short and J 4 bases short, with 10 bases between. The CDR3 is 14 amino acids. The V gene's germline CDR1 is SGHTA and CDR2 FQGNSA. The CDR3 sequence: CASSLAQGIYEQYF. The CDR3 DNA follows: TGTGCCAGCAGCTTAGCCCAGGGGATATACGAGCAGTACTTC.

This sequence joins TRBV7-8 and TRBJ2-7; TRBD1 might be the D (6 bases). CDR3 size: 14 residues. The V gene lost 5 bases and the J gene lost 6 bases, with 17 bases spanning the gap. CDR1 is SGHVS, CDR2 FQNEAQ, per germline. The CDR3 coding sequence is TGTGCCAGCAGCCCCATTTACAGGGTTGGCGAGCAGTACTTC. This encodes CASSPIYRVGEQYF.

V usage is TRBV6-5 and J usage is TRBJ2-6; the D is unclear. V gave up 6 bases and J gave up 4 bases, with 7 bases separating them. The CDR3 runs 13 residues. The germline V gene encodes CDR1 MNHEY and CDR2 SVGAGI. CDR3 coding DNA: TGTGCCAGCAGGAACTCCGGGGCCAACGTCCTGACTTTC. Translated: CASRNSGANVLTF.

The DNA of the CDR3 is TGTGCCAGCAGCCCAGATAACTTGGGACAGGGGAACGAAAAACTGTTTTTT. Protein product: CASSPDNLGQGNEKLFF. This sequence joins TRBV4-2 and TRBJ1-4; 10 bases agree with TRBD1. This CDR3 region has 17 residues. Germline V gives CDR1 LGHNA, CDR2 YNFKEQ. Trimming took 4 bases from V and 8 from J; bases not matched to a gene: 13.

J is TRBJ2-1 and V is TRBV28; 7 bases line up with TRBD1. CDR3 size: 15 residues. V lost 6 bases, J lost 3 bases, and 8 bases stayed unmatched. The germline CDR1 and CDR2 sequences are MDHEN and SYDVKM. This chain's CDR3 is CASSYRTGSYNEQFF. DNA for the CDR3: TGTGCCAGCAGCTACAGGACAGGAAGCTACAATGAGCAGTTCTTC.

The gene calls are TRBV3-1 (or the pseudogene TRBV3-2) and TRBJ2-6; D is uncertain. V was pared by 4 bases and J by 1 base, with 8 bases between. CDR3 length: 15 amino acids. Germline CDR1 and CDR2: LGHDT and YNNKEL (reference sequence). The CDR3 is CASSRQGSGANVLTF. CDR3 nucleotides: TGTGCCAGCAGCCGCCAAGGATCTGGGGCCAACGTCCTGACTTTC.

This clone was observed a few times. The CDR3 coding sequence is TGTGCCAGCAGTGAACGTCCGGGAGCAGGCTACGAGCAGTACTTC. Encoded protein: CASSERPGAGYEQYF. This chain joins TRBV2 and TRBJ2-7, with D possibly TRBD2 on 6 matching bases. Deletions cut 2 bases from V and 3 bases from J, with 14 bases between. CDR1 and CDR2 from the germline V gene are SNHLY and FYNNEI. The CDR3 is 15 amino acids.

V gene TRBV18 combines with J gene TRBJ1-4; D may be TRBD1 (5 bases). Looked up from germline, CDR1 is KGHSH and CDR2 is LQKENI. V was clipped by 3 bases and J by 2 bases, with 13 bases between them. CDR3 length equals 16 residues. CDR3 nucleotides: TGTGCCAGCTCACCCCTCCCAGGGACGACTAATGAAAAACTGTTTTTT. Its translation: CASSPLPGTTNEKLFF.

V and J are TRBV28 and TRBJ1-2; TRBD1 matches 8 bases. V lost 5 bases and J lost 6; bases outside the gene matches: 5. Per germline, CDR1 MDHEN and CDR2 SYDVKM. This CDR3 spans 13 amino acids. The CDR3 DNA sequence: TGTGCCAGCAGTCACAGGGGGTGGAATGGCTACACCTTC. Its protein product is CASSHRGWNGYTF.

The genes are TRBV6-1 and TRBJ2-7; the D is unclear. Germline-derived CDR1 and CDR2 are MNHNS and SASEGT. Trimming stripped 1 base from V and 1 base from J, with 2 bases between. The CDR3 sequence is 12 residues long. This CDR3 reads CASSEGSYEQYF. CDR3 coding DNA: TGTGCCAGCAGTGAAGGATCCTACGAGCAGTACTTC.

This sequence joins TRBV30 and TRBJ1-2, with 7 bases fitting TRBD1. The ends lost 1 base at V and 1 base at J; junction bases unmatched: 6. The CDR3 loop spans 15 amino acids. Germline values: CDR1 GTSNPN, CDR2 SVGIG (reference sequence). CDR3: CAWSATGSRNYGYTF. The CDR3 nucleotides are TGTGCCTGGAGTGCGACAGGGAGCCGTAACTATGGCTACACCTTC.

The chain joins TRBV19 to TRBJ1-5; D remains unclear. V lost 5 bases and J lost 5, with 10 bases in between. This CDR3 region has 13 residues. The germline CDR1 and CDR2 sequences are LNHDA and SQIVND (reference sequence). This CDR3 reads CASSAGGDQPQHF. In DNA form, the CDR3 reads TGTGCCAGTAGTGCTGGAGGTGATCAGCCCCAGCATTTT.

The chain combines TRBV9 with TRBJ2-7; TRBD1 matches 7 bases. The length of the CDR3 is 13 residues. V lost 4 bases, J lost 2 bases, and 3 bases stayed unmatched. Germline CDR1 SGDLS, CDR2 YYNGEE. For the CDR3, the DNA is TGTGCCAGCAGCTACGGGACAGCCTACGAGCAGTACTTC. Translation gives CASSYGTAYEQYF.

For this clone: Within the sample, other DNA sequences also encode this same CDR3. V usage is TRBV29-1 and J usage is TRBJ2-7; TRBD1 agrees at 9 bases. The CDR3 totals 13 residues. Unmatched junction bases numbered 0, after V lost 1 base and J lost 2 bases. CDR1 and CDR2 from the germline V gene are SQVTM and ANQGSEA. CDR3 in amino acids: CSVEGQGAYEQYF. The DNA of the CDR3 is TGCAGCGTTGAAGGACAGGGGGCCTACGAGCAGTACTTC.

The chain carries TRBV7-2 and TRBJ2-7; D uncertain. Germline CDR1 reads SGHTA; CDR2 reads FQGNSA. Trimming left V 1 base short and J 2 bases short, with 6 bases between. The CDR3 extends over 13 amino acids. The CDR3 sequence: CASSLEVAYEQYF. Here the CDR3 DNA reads TGTGCCAGCAGCTTAGAGGTGGCCTACGAGCAGTACTTC.